This T cell receptor beta chain was found in a study of OX40 agonist ivuxolimab in advanced cancers. Overall study context: The group had a mean age of roughly 65 years, ranged from about 23 to 85, and was 82.7% male. Three patients responded partially, comprising one with hepatocellular carcinoma and two with cutaneous melanoma. Findings and limits, study-wide: Both CD4+ and CD8+ T cell populations in blood had undergone clonal expansion by week 6 at 0.1 to 3.0 mg/kg.

Germline CDR1 reads MNHNS; CDR2 reads SASEGT. This CDR3 region has 15 residues. As for this clone: Its specificity is not known. Compared with germline, one end of the junction differs, possibly owing to a read error.

At cycle 4 day 1, cycle 7 day 1, and baseline, blood was sampled. Clones were read by immunoSEQ multiplex PCR, and TCRdb kept only the in-frame ones, dropping some. The sample contains under 35,000 clones, about 87% of which appear only once. This TCR was sampled from an adult with an advanced solid tumor such as melanoma, head and neck, liver or kidney cancer. The starting material was CD4+ or CD8+ T cells sorted from blood, obtained in a trial of the OX40 agonist ivuxolimab. This rearrangement joins TRBV6-1 to TRBJ2-5; 13 nucleotides line up with TRBD2. CDR3 loop: CASIGTSGAWETQYF. CDR3 coding DNA: TGCGCCAGTATCGGGACTAGCGGGGCTTGGGAGACCCAGTACTTC.